Listed here are 11 T cell receptor beta chains from one sample, sequenced in a study of blood T cell repertoires in COVID-19. Libraries were prepared by immunoSEQ multiplex PCR; TCRdb keeps only in-frame clonotypes and omits some of them. Seen here are 250,000 or so clones, less than 85% observed once, and the top ten hold about 1.7%. The specimen was PBMCs or T cells enriched from blood (not recorded which). These receptors were collected from a man in his fifties or sixties who had recovered from COVID-19.

The V and J genes are TRBV5-1 and TRBJ1-4, with D hard to call. CDR3 length: 14 amino acids. Between the trimmed V and J ends, which lost 0 bases and 8 bases, there was a span of 11 bases. The germline V gene has CDR1 SGHRS and CDR2 YFSETQ. CDR3 sequence (DNA): TGCGCCAGCAGCTTGGAGTCGAAACGGGAAAAACTGTTTTTT. The encoded protein is CASSLESKREKLFF.

The CDR3 coding sequence is TGTGCCAGTAGTGACCCCGGCGGTCGGTCTGGAAACACCATATATTTT. Translating it yields CASSDPGGRSGNTIYF. The chain is built from TRBV19 and TRBJ1-3; D remains ambiguous. The ends were cut back, 5 bases at V and 1 base at J, with 15 bases in the middle. Germline CDR1 LNHDA, CDR2 SQIVND (reference sequence). The CDR3 spans 16 residues.

The genes are TRBV6-5 and TRBJ2-7; TRBD1 aligns across 9 bases. Germline-derived CDR1 and CDR2 are MNHEY and SVGAGI. V shed 0 bases, J shed 3 bases, and the junction held 3 bases outside the gene matches. The CDR3 is 15 residues long. CDR3 region: CASSYSGQGSYEQYF. CDR3 DNA sequence: TGTGCCAGCAGTTACTCGGGACAGGGAAGCTACGAGCAGTACTTC.

This clone was counted once. J is TRBJ1-2 and V is TRBV19, with no clear D. Trimming shortened V by 3 bases and J by 4 bases, and 6 bases separated the two germline ends. Germline CDR1 LNHDA, CDR2 SQIVND (reference sequence). The CDR3 has 12 amino acids. The CDR3 region has the DNA TGTGCCAGTAGTATTGACACCTATGGCTACACCTTC. Its protein is CASSIDTYGYTF.

The chain combines TRBV18 with TRBJ1-1; D gene unclear. V dropped 5 bases and J dropped 5 bases, with 9 bases sitting between them. Germline CDR1 and CDR2: KGHSH and LQKENI. This CDR3 has 12 residues. The CDR3 reads CASSSLKTEAFF. The CDR3 coding sequence is TGTGCCAGCTCATCCTTAAAAACTGAAGCTTTCTTT.

The V gene is TRBV5-1, the J gene TRBJ2-2; the D gene is possibly TRBD1 (6 bases). The CDR3 is 13 amino acids. V lost 4 bases and J 7 bases, leaving 11 bases between the germline ends. Germline CDR1 is SGHRS and CDR2 is YFSETQ. CDR3 residues: CASSQQGVGELFF. CDR3 DNA sequence: TGCGCCAGCAGCCAACAGGGCGTCGGGGAGCTGTTTTTT.

The count of this clone is one. This chain links TRBV29-1 with TRBJ1-2; 8 bases agree with TRBD1. With V trimmed by 5 bases and J by 8 bases, 10 bases remained unmatched. Per the germline V gene, CDR1 is SQVTM and CDR2 is ANQGSEA. The CDR3 has 13 residues. For the CDR3, the DNA is TGCAGCGTTCTAGCAACAGGGGGGACGGGCTACACCTTC. Encoded protein: CSVLATGGTGYTF.

The V gene is TRBV19, the J gene TRBJ2-5; perhaps TRBD2 as D (5 bases). This CDR3 region has 12 residues. Germline V gives CDR1 LNHDA, CDR2 SQIVND (reference sequence). Trimming took off 1 base at V and 12 bases at J, with 12 bases between the two ends. In DNA, the CDR3 is TGTGCCAGTAGTATAGGTGTCGGGGTAAAGTACTTC. Its protein product is CASSIGVGVKYF.

This clone was counted a few times. The chain links TRBV7-9 to TRBJ1-5; 7 bases map to TRBD1. CDR1 is SEHNR, CDR2 FQNEAQ, per germline (reference sequence). This CDR3 spans 13 amino acids. The junction had 2 bases not matched to a gene; V was cut back by 5 bases and J by 4 bases. The CDR3 sequence is CASSPGGNQPQHF. CDR3 bases: TGTGCCAGCAGCCCAGGGGGTAATCAGCCCCAGCATTTT.

The rearrangement joins TRBV3-1 (or the pseudogene TRBV3-2) to TRBJ1-2; TRBD1 might be the D (5 bases). Looked up from germline, CDR1 is LGHDT and CDR2 is YNNKEL (reference sequence). V was shortened by 3 bases and J by 12 bases, with 14 bases between the two germline ends. This CDR3 has 12 amino acids. CDR3 nucleotide sequence: TGTGCCAGCAGCCATAAGGGGCCCGAGCACACCTTC. Translating it yields CASSHKGPEHTF.

The chain employs TRBV25-1 and TRBJ1-2, with D perhaps TRBD1 (5 bases). The CDR3 covers 13 residues. V was pared by 3 bases and J by 6 bases, with 11 bases between. CDR1 is MGHDK, CDR2 SYGVNS, per germline. The DNA of the CDR3 is TGTGCCAGCAGTGAGGGGGGAGTGGATGGCTACACCTTC. Translating it yields CASSEGGVDGYTF.